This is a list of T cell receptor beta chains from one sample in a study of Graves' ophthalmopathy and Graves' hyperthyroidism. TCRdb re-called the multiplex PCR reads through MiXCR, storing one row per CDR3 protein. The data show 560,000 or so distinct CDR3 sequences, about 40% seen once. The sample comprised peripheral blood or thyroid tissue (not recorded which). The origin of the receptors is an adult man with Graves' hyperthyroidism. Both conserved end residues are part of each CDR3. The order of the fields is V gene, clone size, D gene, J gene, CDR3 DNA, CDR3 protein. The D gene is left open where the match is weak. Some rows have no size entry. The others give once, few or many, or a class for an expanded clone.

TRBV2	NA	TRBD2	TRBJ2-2	TGTGCCAGCCGGCTCCGGGGGGGCGAGCTGTTTTTT	CASRLRGGELFF
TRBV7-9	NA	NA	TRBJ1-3	TGTGCCAGCAGCCCGGGACTAGCGGGGGTAAACACCATATATTTT	CASSPGLAGVNTIYF
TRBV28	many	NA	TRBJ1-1	TGTGCCAGCAGTTTATGGGACACTGAAGCTTTCTTT	CASSLWDTEAFF
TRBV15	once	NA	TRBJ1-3	TGTGCCACCAGCAGGGCGGTAGGCGGTGGAAACACCATATATTTT	CATSRAVGGGNTIYF
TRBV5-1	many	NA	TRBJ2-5	TGCGCCAGCGGGTCCAGGGGTTGGCCACAAGAGACCCAGTACTTC	CASGSRGWPQETQYF
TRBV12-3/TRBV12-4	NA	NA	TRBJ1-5	TGTGCCAGCAGTTTAGGGGCCTACAATCAGCCCCAGCATTTT	CASSLGAYNQPQHF
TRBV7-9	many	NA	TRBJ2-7	TGTGCCAGCAGCGATGAGCAGTACTTC	CASSDEQYF
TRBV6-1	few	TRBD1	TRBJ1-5	TGTGCCAGCAGTAAACAGGGGGCGGTCGGCAATCAGCCCCAGCATTTT	CASSKQGAVGNQPQHF
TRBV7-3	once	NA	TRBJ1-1	TGTGCCAGCAGCCGACTAGCGGGAGGGAACACTGAAGCTTTCTTT	CASSRLAGGNTEAFF
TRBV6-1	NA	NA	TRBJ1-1	TGTGCCAGCGATCTAACAGGGTATGACACTGAAGCTTTCTTT	CASDLTGYDTEAFF
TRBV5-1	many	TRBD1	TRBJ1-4	TGCGCCAGCAGCTTGAGGACAGGGTCTAATGAAAAACTGTTTTTT	CASSLRTGSNEKLFF
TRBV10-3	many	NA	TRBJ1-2	TGTGCCATCAGTGAGTCCGGTCAAATGTATGGCTACACCTTC	CAISESGQMYGYTF
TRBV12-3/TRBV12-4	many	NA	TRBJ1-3	TGTGCCAGCAGTCAGACCTTACCTGGAAACACCATATATTTT	CASSQTLPGNTIYF
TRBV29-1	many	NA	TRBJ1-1	TGCAGCGTTGAAGCTTCAGGAGACACTGAAGCTTTCTTT	CSVEASGDTEAFF
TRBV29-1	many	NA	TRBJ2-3	TGCAGCGTTGATGTAGGCACAGATACGCAGTATTTT	CSVDVGTDTQYF
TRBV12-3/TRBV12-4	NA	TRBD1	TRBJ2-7	TGTGCCAGCAGTTCTCAATCTCCGGGACAGCAGAGCTCCTACGAGCAGTACTTC	CASSSQSPGQQSSYEQYF
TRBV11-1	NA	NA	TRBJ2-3	TGTGCCAGCAGCTTTATCCAAAACACAGATACGCAGTATTTT	CASSFIQNTDTQYF
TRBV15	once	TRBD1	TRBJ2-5	TGTGCCACCAGCAGAGGCGGGACAGGGGGCCAGGAGACCCAGTACTTC	CATSRGGTGGQETQYF
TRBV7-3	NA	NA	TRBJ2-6	TGTGCCAGCAGCTTAGGACCGGGGCCTGGGGCCAACGTCTTGACTTTC	CASSLGPGPGANVLTF
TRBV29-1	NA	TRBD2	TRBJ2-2	TGCAGCTGTGGGGGGGCCGGGGAGCTGTTTTTT	CSCGGAGELFF
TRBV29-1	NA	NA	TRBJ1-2	TGCAGCGTTGAACGGCAGGTCGGCTACACCTTC	CSVERQVGYTF
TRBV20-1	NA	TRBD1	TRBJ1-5	TGCAGTGCACGACCGGGACAGGCTTTATCACCCCAGCATTTT	CSARPGQALSPQHF
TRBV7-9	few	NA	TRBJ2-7	TGTGCCTGGAGTACCCGACAATCTACCTACGAGCAGTACTTC	CAWSTRQSTYEQYF
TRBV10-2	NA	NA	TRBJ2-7	TGCGCCAGCAGGAGGGGGGCTAACCCCAGGGAAGAGCAGTACTTC	CASRRGANPREEQYF
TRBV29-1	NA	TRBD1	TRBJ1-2	TGCAGCGTTGAGCGGGACAGGGGGCACGGCTACACCTTC	CSVERDRGHGYTF
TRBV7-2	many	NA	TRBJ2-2	TGTGCCAGCAGCTTGGGGGGATACGGGGAGCTGTTTTTT	CASSLGGYGELFF